Included here is one T cell receptor beta chain sequence, with context. Its cognate antigen has yet to be identified. This likely comes from a read error, as the CDR3 has no conserved phenylalanine or tryptophan at its end. It is unclear where the CDR3 begins or ends on the DNA, so no DNA is shown, and the CDR3 is as TCRdb lists it. These data belong to a study of cytomegalovirus exposure and HLA in healthy donors (dated by TCRdb to 2017 to 2019). With respect to the entire study: An earlier analysis of approximately 600 of the donors reported approximately 270 Gb of sequence data and around 120 million unique TCR beta sequences from roughly 180 million T cells. Roughly 300 gigabases of sequencing data and approximately 84 million unique TCR sequences were included in an early release covering roughly 600 HLA-typed donors. Of the approximately 400 genotyped donors, around 81% fell in the genetic ancestry cluster associated with self-reported Caucasian donors. The study aimed to test whether cataloging public T cell receptors could reveal signatures of past pathogen exposure. Using immunosequencing, the study profiled T cell repertoires from some 670 subjects and related those repertoires to cytomegalovirus serostatus. Along with the roughly 610-subject first cohort, a separate validation cohort of over a hundred different subjects was used. The study combined high-throughput TCR immunosequencing, statistical association of individual TCRs with disease status, and machine learning to predict cytomegalovirus infection status. In a later analysis, previously published TCR beta repertoires from more than 500 donors were re-analyzed and high-resolution HLA genotyping was added so that TCR occurrence patterns could be studied. The later analysis used no new phenotypic data to find candidate immune exposures, relying instead on TCR beta sequences and their occurrence across donors. An earlier analysis of 450 to 750 of the donors used high-throughput TCR beta sequencing to judge whether each TCR beta V gene segment behaved as functional or pseudogenic. Donor age, sex, ethnicity and CMV serostatus were compiled alongside the repertoire data. A later genetic analysis took genome-wide SNP genotypes for about 55% of the 666 donors and used that subset as a discovery cohort. All discovery cohort repertoires had been generated on a single sequencing platform. HLA typing included class I and class II loci at four-digit resolution. The number of donors typed differed by locus, with roughly 629-640 for A, B, C, DRB1 and DQB1, around 560 for DQA1, about 610 for DPA1, and some 450 for DPB1. Roughly 5 DR-DQ haplotypes were handled as single units for association and clustering, since linkage in the cohort was strong. Among some 400 genotyped donors of the cohort, an average of roughly 230,000 unique TCR beta nucleotide sequences was sequenced per donor, of which 15% to 20% were non-productive. What the work shows at the level of the full study, not this receptor alone: Specific HLA alleles were associated with about 17,000 TCR beta sequences at a false discovery rate of 0.05 in a later analysis. Because HLA typing was unavailable for some donors at each locus, only the typed subset was used in association tests. The authors suggested that the approach could potentially be extended to other disease states and immunological phenotypes. Correlated functional status among segregating V segments might reflect linkage disequilibrium, but an unknown experimental factor could not be ruled out. A few of the identified cytomegalovirus-associated TCR beta chains were confirmed in vitro to be specific for cytomegalovirus antigens. A further reported finding was that TCR beta sequences accurately predicted the HLA-A and HLA-B alleles for most subjects in the first cohort. Most TCR sequences were observed very rarely across donors, whereas some public TCRs were present in many individuals. In a later analysis, several top co-occurrence clusters were reported to appear linked to parvovirus B19, influenza, CMV and Epstein-Barr virus. Cytomegalovirus status was reported to be diagnosed by the classifier with high specificity and sensitivity in both the original and validation cohorts. In a later genetic analysis, fewer N-insertions in productive TCRs were reported among donors in an Asian-associated ancestry cluster than the approximately 670-donor mean. Roughly uniform sequencing depth across donors was assumed in presence/absence analyses, although this assumption may not hold. The only immune exposure information available for the cohort was CMV serostatus. Broadly in line with IMGT annotations, most TCR beta V segments showed up in productive rearrangements about 87% or about 30% of the time in an earlier analysis of several hundred of the donors. Most CMV-associated TCR beta chains appeared to be HLA-restricted in a later analysis, and the HLA associations seemed to be driven largely by CMV exposure. Some IMGT-functional V segments, including TRBV6-2 and TRBV6-3, could not be told apart with the 87-base-pair reads, so those segments were excluded. Only TCR beta chains were sequenced in this cohort, and the absence of alpha or paired-chain data limited detectable features. A later analysis found that HLA-associated TCR beta chains were more clonally expanded and had lower generation probabilities than equally common non-associated chains. A group of highly shared sequence variants was considered likely to be a technical artifact of the sequencing pipeline. When HLA alleles, especially DR and DQ, strongly co-occurred, TCR associations were difficult to assign to individual alleles. The earlier analysis of 587 of the donors excluded roughly 17 rarely observed V segments, including chromosome 9 orphons, because counts were too low. In a later analysis, the rate of TCR association differed among HLA loci, with DRB1 alleles having the most associated TCRs and HLA-C alleles having the fewest. The study gave a list of under 200 TCR beta chains associated with cytomegalovirus. A later genetic analysis associated a missense DCLRE1C variant with V-gene and J-gene trimming of TCR beta chains, and an independent cohort replicated the association.

Based on the germline V gene (reference sequence), the CDR1 and CDR2 sequences are MNHEY and SMNVEV. The CDR3 extends over 11 residues, inclusive of both ends. The cohort was made up of approximately 700 healthy bone marrow donors. All cohort members were sampled while nominally healthy, although unrecorded immune exposures were likely present. The donor was CMV seropositive and was included in the group of some 290 seropositive cohort members. Each donor provided a peripheral blood sample, and peripheral blood mononuclear cells were used for TCR beta sequencing. The Qiagen DNeasy Blood Extraction Kit was used to extract genomic DNA from the blood cell samples. Library prep was done by the immunoSEQ multiplex PCR assay. For the multiplex PCR, a mixture combining 60 forward primers for TCR Vbeta segments and 13 reverse primers for TCR Jbeta segments was used. A multiplex PCR assay on genomic DNA amplified the CDR3 region of rearranged TCR beta genes. On the Illumina HiSeq System, the amplified TCR beta libraries were sequenced as 87-base-pair reads. The study's own analysis went as follows. A later analysis counted tens of millions of unique TCR beta chains across the 666 repertoires, and around 12 million of these chains were shared by at least two donors. To remove PCR and sequencing errors, raw reads were error-corrected and collapsed into unique sequences using a nearest-neighbor algorithm that merged closely related sequences. To assign V, D and J gene segments, CDR3 sequences were aligned to IMGT reference sequences. For a sequence to be retained, a match of at least six nucleotides to both a V gene segment and a J gene segment was required. Rearrangements were classified as productive when the CDR3 lacked stop codons and remained in frame with V and J, and all other rearrangements were classified as non-productive. CDR3 was defined by IMGT convention, running from the second conserved V-encoded cysteine to the conserved J-encoded phenylalanine. In an earlier analysis of around 570 of the donors, sequences lacking an unambiguous match to a single V gene segment were excluded. An earlier analysis of several hundred of the donors classified V segments as functional when productive rearrangements were above 56.7% and as segregating when the standard deviation between donors was above 5%. A statistical classification framework was built for diagnosing cytomegalovirus status from the catalog of TCR beta chain sequences. A later analysis assigned V and J genes by comparing TCR nucleotide sequences with IMGT/GENE-DB human TR gene sequences. In a later analysis, CDR3 sequences and most-parsimonious VDJ recombination scenarios were assigned using the TCRdist pipeline. A later analysis defined each TCR beta chain by its CDR3 amino acid sequence plus V-gene family, and excluded reads lacking a unique V-gene family. To address suspected cross-contamination and a sequencing artifact, a later analysis removed several hundred highly shared, low-generation-probability nucleotide sequences. In a later analysis, a clonal expansion index was calculated for each public chain from normalized within-repertoire ranks of inferred template counts. Generation probabilities in a later analysis came from a VDJ recombination model fitted to out-of-frame rearrangements, and those results were checked against IGoR. A later analysis scored TCR-TCR, TCR-HLA and TCR-CMV co-occurrence with hypergeometric tests, applying a repertoire-size bias correction to TCR pairs. False discovery rates were estimated in a later analysis by permuting HLA or CMV assignments 20 times. In a later analysis, co-occurring TCRs were grouped using DBSCAN, with TCRdist sequence similarity added in when clustering inside HLA-allele-positive subsets. Repertoires with fewer than 30,000 or more than 120,000 public chains, plus five repertoires with anomalous nucleotide sharing, were excluded from co-occurrence clustering. TCRdb's version of the immuneACCESS table is confined to in-frame rearrangements and falls short of the full clone set. An unresolved V gene accounts for under half of the shortfall where checked; the remainder is of unknown origin. V, J and clone size derive from that table, while D and trimming were established from the DNA sequence. This sample gives more than 85,000 clones in total; roughly 69% of them show up just once. About 5.7% of the sample goes to the ten largest clones.

The chain is encoded by TRBV27 joined to TRBJ2-3; the table's D call TRBD2 went unverified against the DNA. Sequencing input: PBMCs. This TCR was recovered from a woman aged 70-85 years in good health and CMV-seropositive. The CDR3 reads as follows: CASSLYQNGVA.